Following are 32 T cell receptor beta chains from one sample sequenced in a study of T cell responses to AZD1222 COVID-19 vaccine. Profiled with immunoSEQ multiplex PCR; TCRdb holds only in-frame clones, not every one. This table holds some 170,000 clones, roughly nine tenths found once. Here the sequenced sample was peripheral blood, taken on day 0 of AZD1222 vaccination. The receptors derive from an adult in good health.

V usage is TRBV4-3 and J usage is TRBJ1-1, with 7 bases that match TRBD1. The CDR3 runs 14 residues. Germline V gene data show CDR1 as LGHNA and CDR2 as YSLEER. V lost 4 bases and J lost 3; bases outside the gene matches: 5. The CDR3 nucleotides read TGCGCCAGCAGCCCCGGCAGGGGGTACACTGAAGCTTTCTTT. Its protein is CASSPGRGYTEAFF.

The chain joins TRBV9 to TRBJ1-2; 7 bases align to TRBD1. Trimming removed 5 bases from V and 6 bases from J; junction bases left unmatched: 13. CDR3 length: 15 residues. Germline assignment: CDR1 SGDLS and CDR2 YYNGEE. The CDR3 DNA sequence: TGTGCCAGCAGTCCTACCGACAGGGCAGGCGATGGCTACACCTTC. The encoded protein is CASSPTDRAGDGYTF.

This clone was counted once. V usage is TRBV7-9 and J usage is TRBJ2-6; 7 bases align to TRBD1. Germline CDR1 is SEHNR and CDR2 is FQNEAQ (reference sequence). This CDR3 spans 16 amino acids. The J segment lost 2 bases and the V segment lost 4 bases, leaving 5 bases of the junction unmatched. The CDR3 region is CASSSTGRAGANVLTF. The CDR3 region has the DNA TGTGCCAGCAGCTCGACAGGGCGAGCTGGGGCCAACGTCCTGACTTTC.

This clone was observed a single time. The chain uses TRBV5-1 and TRBJ2-3, with a possible D match to TRBD1 (6 bases). The CDR3 is made up of 13 amino acids. Germline loops: CDR1 SGHRS, CDR2 YFSETQ. Trimming cost V 4 bases and J 3 bases, with 9 bases left between them. CDR3: CASSRTGTDTQYF. The CDR3 DNA reads TGCGCCAGCAGCCGAACAGGGACAGATACGCAGTATTTT.

V is TRBV2 and J is TRBJ2-1; 8 bases align to TRBD2. This CDR3 contains 12 residues. CDR1 and CDR2 (germline): SNHLY, FYNNEI. The V gene end was trimmed by 6 bases and the J gene end by 12 bases; junction bases not matched to a gene: 7. In nucleotides, the CDR3 is TGTGCCAGCAGGCGACTAGCGCGGGGGCAGTTCTTC. Protein: CASRRLARGQFF.

This rearrangement joins TRBV5-6 to TRBJ1-4; D ambiguous. This CDR3 has 14 residues. The germline V gene encodes CDR1 SGHDT and CDR2 YYEEEE. Trimming shortened V by 4 bases and J by 0 bases, and 7 bases separated the two germline ends. As DNA, the CDR3 is TGTGCCAGCAGCAGTCGAGCAACTAATGAAAAACTGTTTTTT. Protein sequence: CASSSRATNEKLFF.

The chain recombines TRBV15 with TRBJ2-7; 13 bases are a match to TRBD2. The CDR3 is 16 residues long. The junction had 6 bases not matched to a gene; V was cut back by 3 bases and J by 4 bases. Per the germline V gene, CDR1 is LNHNV and CDR2 is YYDKDF (reference sequence). The CDR3 nucleotides are TGTGCCACCAGCAGGACACCGGGACTAGCGGGATACGAGCAGTACTTC. Translation gives CATSRTPGLAGYEQYF.

V is TRBV6-5 and J is TRBJ2-7; 9 bases match TRBD1. The CDR3 totals 13 residues. Trimming at V came to 6 bases and at J to 4 bases, leaving 4 bases not matched to a gene. CDR1 and CDR2 (germline): MNHEY, SVGAGI. The DNA of the CDR3 is TGTGCCAGCAGACGGGACAGGGATTACGAGCAGTACTTC. Its translation is CASRRDRDYEQYF.

The chain couples TRBV6-5 to TRBJ2-3, with D uncertain. Germline lookup yields CDR1 MNHEY and CDR2 SVGAGI. The CDR3 totals 15 residues. With 9 bases removed from V and 5 bases from J, the gap between germline ends came to 21 bases. The CDR3 reads CASSAAGWSGDTQYF. The CDR3 DNA is TGTGCCAGTTCCGCGGCAGGCTGGTCGGGAGATACGCAGTATTTT.

V is TRBV7-2 and J is TRBJ1-6; D might be TRBD1 (6 bases). The CDR3 runs 13 residues. The V gene's germline CDR1 is SGHTA and CDR2 FQGNSA. V was pared by 10 bases and J by 10 bases, with 17 bases between. CDR3 DNA sequence: TGTGCCACAAGGGGGGTAACCGGGTCACCCCTCCACTTT. Amino acids: CATRGVTGSPLHF.

In its sample, this clone was seen once. The chain combines TRBV6-6 with TRBJ2-1; D may be TRBD2 (6 bases). The CDR3 spans 12 residues. CDR1 MNHNY and CDR2 SVGAGI come from the germline V gene (reference sequence). Between the trimmed V and J ends, which lost 3 bases and 10 bases, there was a span of 10 bases. CDR3 DNA sequence: TGTGCCAGCAGTTATGGACGGGGGGAGCAGTTCTTC. This translates into CASSYGRGEQFF.

The rearrangement links TRBV10-3 to TRBJ2-2; 7 nucleotides line up with TRBD2. Germline values: CDR1 ENHRY, CDR2 SYGVKD. This CDR3 region has 13 residues. V shed 9 bases, J shed 2 bases, and the junction held 3 bases outside the gene matches. The DNA for the CDR3 is TGTGCCATGGGGACTACCAACACCGGGGAGCTGTTTTTT. As protein: CAMGTTNTGELFF.

The rearrangement uses TRBV7-9 and TRBJ2-5; 8 bases line up with TRBD1. The V segment lost 1 base and the J segment 1 base; nucleotides outside the gene matches: 5. Germline-derived CDR1 and CDR2 are SEHNR and FQNEAQ (reference sequence). This CDR3 comprises 16 residues. CDR3 nucleotides: TGTGCCAGCAGCTTAGACGGTGGACAGGGCCAAGAGACCCAGTACTTC. Its protein product is CASSLDGGQGQETQYF. Drawing the rest from reference TRBV7-9 and TRBJ2-5, the complete variable domain is DTGVSQNPRHKITKRGQNVTFRCDPISEHNRLYWYRQTLGQGPEFLTYFQNEAQLEKSRLLSDRFSAERPKGSFSTLEIQRTEQGDSAMYLCASSLDGGQGQETQYFGPGTRLLVL.

The chain recombines TRBV6-5 with TRBJ2-7, with TRBD2 identical over 8 bases. The ends lost 6 bases at V and 6 bases at J; junction bases unmatched: 10. This CDR3 is built from 14 residues. CDR1 MNHEY and CDR2 SVGAGI come from the germline V gene. The CDR3 nucleotides are TGTGCCAGCAGAGAGCCGGGACTAGTTCCCGAGCAGTACTTC. It is translated as CASREPGLVPEQYF.

This chain connects TRBV2 to TRBJ1-2, with no clear D. Trimming took off 7 bases at V and 7 bases at J, with 10 bases between the two ends. In germline, CDR1 is SNHLY, CDR2 FYNNEI. The CDR3 extends over 11 amino acids. The CDR3 loop reads CASKVLAGYTF. In nucleotides, the CDR3 is TGTGCCAGCAAGGTACTAGCTGGCTACACCTTC.

The chain has TRBV6-1 and TRBJ1-1, with D uncertain. V dropped 2 bases and J dropped 8 bases, with 15 bases sitting between them. The V gene's germline CDR1 is MNHNS and CDR2 SASEGT. The CDR3 is 14 residues long. The CDR3 loop is CASSEWASLAEAFF. CDR3 in DNA: TGTGCCAGCAGTGAATGGGCCAGTTTGGCAGAAGCTTTCTTT.

This clone was detected only once. The chain uses TRBV11-2 and TRBJ1-2; possibly TRBD1 for D (5 bases). Trimming pared 4 bases from V and 3 bases from J, leaving 12 bases between. Germline V gene data show CDR1 as SGHAT and CDR2 as FQNNGV. The CDR3 length is 14 residues. CDR3 protein: CASSWDLTDYGYTF. CDR3 nucleotide sequence: TGTGCCAGCAGCTGGGATCTGACAGACTATGGCTACACCTTC.

This sequence joins TRBV2 and TRBJ2-3, with 10 positions matching TRBD2. Germline V CDR1 and CDR2: SNHLY, FYNNEI. After removal of 7 bases from V and 6 bases from J, the junction contained 10 bases not matched to a gene. The CDR3 sequence is 15 residues long. CDR3 amino acids: CASKLAGGPRDTQYF. DNA for the CDR3: TGTGCCAGCAAATTAGCGGGAGGACCCCGGGATACGCAGTATTTT.

DNA for the CDR3: TGTGCCATCAGTGAGTTCCAGGGAGGGGGCAAAGAGACCCAGTACTTC. Protein sequence: CAISEFQGGGKETQYF. The chain carries TRBV10-3 and TRBJ2-5, with D perhaps assigned TRBD1 or TRBD2 (7 bases each). Trimming took 1 base from V and 3 from J, leaving 15 bases between them. The CDR3 sequence is 16 residues long. CDR1 is ENHRY, CDR2 SYGVKD, per germline.

The J gene is TRBJ2-5, the V gene TRBV9; D uncertain. The CDR3 contains 12 residues. V was cut by 3 bases and J by 3 bases, with 6 bases left in between. The germline gives CDR1 SGDLS, CDR2 YYNGEE. CDR3 DNA sequence: TGTGCCAGCAGCGGCGCTGAAGAGACCCAGTACTTC. Protein: CASSGAEETQYF.

The rearrangement links TRBV27 to TRBJ1-5, with 8 bases aligning to TRBD1. Germline V lookup: CDR1 MNHEY, CDR2 SMNVEV (reference sequence). The CDR3 sequence is 14 residues long. Trimming took 5 bases from V and 4 from J; bases not matched to a gene: 4. DNA of the CDR3: TGTGCCAGCAGTCAGGGACAGGTTAATCAGCCCCAGCATTTT. Its translation: CASSQGQVNQPQHF.

The chain uses TRBV7-9 and TRBJ1-5; no definite D call. Trimming pared 4 bases from V and 0 bases from J, leaving 10 bases between. CDR1 is SEHNR and CDR2 is FQNEAQ in the germline V gene (reference sequence). The CDR3 sequence is 15 residues long. CDR3 bases: TGTGCCAGCAGCTCCGGCACCTATAGCAATCAGCCCCAGCATTTT. Amino acid sequence: CASSSGTYSNQPQHF.

The chain has TRBV5-4 and TRBJ2-1, with D perhaps given as TRBD1 or TRBD2 (5 bases each). The CDR3 loop spans 13 amino acids. Deletions cut 6 bases from V and 8 bases from J, with 15 bases between. Germline V lookup: CDR1 SGHNT, CDR2 YYREEE (reference sequence). CDR3 DNA sequence: TGTGCCAGCACCACCGGGGCCCAAGATGAGCAGTTCTTC. As protein: CASTTGAQDEQFF.

The J gene is TRBJ2-2, the V gene TRBV6-5; tentative D call: TRBD2 (6 bases). V lost 8 bases and J 1 base, leaving 8 bases between the germline ends. Germline CDR1 reads MNHEY; CDR2 reads SVGAGI. The CDR3 extends over 13 amino acids. This CDR3 reads CASFSGNTGELFF. The CDR3, as DNA: TGTGCCAGCTTTAGCGGGAACACCGGGGAGCTGTTTTTT.

V usage is TRBV10-1 and J usage is TRBJ1-1; weak D call: TRBD1 (6 bases). Per the germline V gene, CDR1 is WNHNN and CDR2 is SYGVQD (reference sequence). The CDR3 contains 15 residues. V lost 5 bases, J lost 4 bases, and 17 bases lay in between. The CDR3 DNA sequence: TGCGCCAGCAGTTTATCCAGGGGAGGGGGCACTGAAGCTTTCTTT. Its translation is CASSLSRGGGTEAFF.

J is TRBJ1-5 and V is TRBV7-9; D gene uncertain. CDR1 is SEHNR, CDR2 FQNEAQ, per germline (reference sequence). The CDR3 extends over 12 amino acids. V was trimmed by 2 bases and J by 4 bases, leaving 3 bases between them. The CDR3 sequence is CASSLQNQPQHF. CDR3 bases: TGTGCCAGCAGCTTACAGAATCAGCCCCAGCATTTT.

This rearrangement joins TRBV28 to TRBJ1-1; possible D gene TRBD1, 5 bases. The ends were cut back, 3 bases at V and 0 bases at J, with 8 bases in the middle. The CDR3 has 14 residues. The V gene's germline CDR1 is MDHEN and CDR2 SYDVKM. CDR3 in DNA: TGTGCCAGCAGTTTGGGACGGGTGAACACTGAAGCTTTCTTT. It translates to CASSLGRVNTEAFF.

The chain carries TRBV29-1 and TRBJ2-3; 8 nucleotides agree with TRBD1. Trimming removed 7 bases from V and 2 bases from J; junction bases left unmatched: 11. The CDR3 covers 15 residues. Germline CDR1 reads SQVTM; CDR2 reads ANQGSEA. The CDR3 loop is CSANRDRGITDTQYF. CDR3 DNA sequence: TGCAGCGCCAACCGAGACAGGGGAATCACAGATACGCAGTATTTT.

This clone was observed a few times. V and J are TRBV19 and TRBJ1-5, with D perhaps TRBD1 (6 bases). Germline V gene lookup returns CDR1 LNHDA and CDR2 SQIVND (reference sequence). The V end was cut by 5 bases, the J end by 6 bases, with 17 bases between. The CDR3 runs to 15 residues. CDR3 residues: CASSSVAGARQPQHF. In DNA form, the CDR3 reads TGTGCCAGTAGTTCGGTAGCAGGGGCGCGTCAGCCCCAGCATTTT.

The chain recombines TRBV12-3 or TRBV12-4 with TRBJ1-1, with D uncertain. The CDR3 is made up of 12 amino acids. Trimming took off 5 bases at V and 5 bases at J, with 9 bases between the two ends. Here the CDR3 reads CASSPLRTEAFF. As DNA, the CDR3 is TGTGCCAGCAGTCCTCTCCGGACTGAAGCTTTCTTT.

J is TRBJ2-3 and V is TRBV15, with TRBD2 matching 11 bases. The trim removed 3 bases at V and 0 bases at J, leaving 14 bases unmatched. The length of the CDR3 is 20 residues. The V gene's germline CDR1 is LNHNV and CDR2 YYDKDF (reference sequence). Written as DNA, the CDR3 is TGTGCCACCAGCAGGGTCCTCCCCGGGACTAGCGGACCTAGCACAGATACGCAGTATTTT. This encodes CATSRVLPGTSGPSTDTQYF. The complete variable domain, with remaining parts taken from reference TRBV15 and TRBJ2-3, reads DAMVIQNPRYQVTQFGKPVTLSCSQTLNHNVMYWYQQKSSQAPKLLFHYYDKDFNNEADTPDNFQSRRPNTSFCFLDIRSPGLGDTAMYLCATSRVLPGTSGPSTDTQYFGPGTRLTVL.

This clone appeared a few times. The chain has TRBV19 and TRBJ2-3; the D gene is possibly TRBD2 (7 bases). This CDR3 spans 13 amino acids. Between the trimmed V and J ends, which lost 4 bases and 9 bases, there was a span of 14 bases. Germline loops: CDR1 LNHDA, CDR2 SQIVND (reference sequence). The CDR3 bases are TGTGCCAGTAGTACTTTAGGGGGGGCCACGCAGTATTTT. Translated, it gives CASSTLGGATQYF.